Below are 20 T cell receptor beta chains sequenced from a single sample in a study of blood T cell repertoires in COVID-19. Clones were read by immunoSEQ multiplex PCR, and TCRdb kept only the in-frame ones, dropping some. The sample lists approximately 300,000 clones; 85% were seen once. Sequenced material: PBMCs or T cells enriched from blood (not recorded which). These receptors all come from a woman aged 30 to 39 who had been exposed to COVID-19.

As for this clone: This may be a read error: a much more frequent sequence differs by one nucleotide. Different DNA sequences within this sample yield the same CDR3. The chain uses TRBV11-3 and TRBJ2-7; 7 bases fit TRBD1. After removal of 4 bases from V and 3 bases from J, the junction contained 3 bases not matched to a gene. The CDR3 has 13 residues. Germline loops: CDR1 SGHNT, CDR2 YENEEA. Here the CDR3 DNA reads TGTGCCAGCAGCTCCCGGGACAGCTACGAGCAGTACTTC. This gives the protein CASSSRDSYEQYF.

V is TRBV19 and J is TRBJ1-1, with 9 bases fitting TRBD1. The CDR3 runs 15 residues. The ends lost 5 bases at V and 4 bases at J; junction bases unmatched: 8. The germline V gene encodes CDR1 LNHDA and CDR2 SQIVND (reference sequence). CDR3 in amino acids: CASSGPGTGSTEAFF. The CDR3 bases are TGTGCCAGTAGTGGACCCGGGACAGGGAGCACTGAAGCTTTCTTT.

The chain employs TRBV18 and TRBJ1-5; 9 bases fit TRBD1. Germline values: CDR1 KGHSH, CDR2 LQKENI. The CDR3 is 15 amino acids. The V gene end was trimmed by 3 bases and the J gene end by 5 bases; junction bases not matched to a gene: 5. The CDR3 spells CASSPVDRGDQPQHF. The CDR3, as DNA: TGTGCCAGCTCACCTGTTGACAGGGGGGATCAGCCCCAGCATTTT.

The chain combines TRBV28 with TRBJ1-1; 7 bases fit TRBD1. V trimming: 5 bases; J trimming: 10 bases; junction bases outside the gene matches: 13. The CDR3 runs to 14 residues. CDR1 MDHEN and CDR2 SYDVKM come from the germline V gene. CDR3 sequence (DNA): TGTGCCAGCAGTGCGGGACAGCACAAGGGGATAGCTTTCTTT. Translating gives CASSAGQHKGIAFF.

CDR3 in amino acids: CASSIVGVGNTIYF. Here the CDR3 DNA reads TGTGCCAGTAGTATCGTAGGGGTTGGAAACACCATATATTTT. V usage is TRBV19 and J usage is TRBJ1-3; maybe TRBD1 (5 bases). The CDR3 runs to 14 residues. Trimming took 3 bases from V and 3 from J, leaving 9 bases between them. Germline-derived CDR1 and CDR2 are LNHDA and SQIVND (reference sequence).

CDR3 in amino acids: CASSLAEDTEAFF. CDR3 DNA sequence: TGTGCCAGCAGCTTAGCGGAGGACACTGAAGCTTTCTTT. V gene TRBV7-6 combines with J gene TRBJ1-1; D not certain. CDR1 is SGHVS and CDR2 is FNYEAQ in the germline V gene. The CDR3 totals 13 residues. V lost 0 bases to trimming and J lost 3 bases, with 5 bases between them.

Notes on this clone: In the same sample, other DNA sequences code for this CDR3. The V gene is TRBV15, the J gene TRBJ2-1; 9 bases line up with TRBD1. CDR1 is LNHNV and CDR2 is YYDKDF in the germline V gene (reference sequence). The CDR3 runs to 15 residues. J gave up 0 bases and V 3 bases, and 0 bases lay outside the gene matches. CDR3 bases: TGTGCCACCAGCAGGGACAGGGGCTCCTACAATGAGCAGTTCTTC. Amino acid sequence: CATSRDRGSYNEQFF.

V usage is TRBV19 and J usage is TRBJ1-1, with 7 nucleotides matching TRBD1. The germline gives CDR1 LNHDA, CDR2 SQIVND (reference sequence). With 3 bases clipped from V and 4 bases from J, the junction kept 5 bases outside the gene matches. This CDR3 spans 14 amino acids. The CDR3 here is CASSIDRDATEAFF. The DNA of the CDR3 is TGTGCCAGTAGTATCGACAGGGACGCCACTGAAGCTTTCTTT.

Points on this clone: Given a much more abundant clone one base away, this may be a read error. V gene TRBV7-2 combines with J gene TRBJ1-6; no reliable D call. CDR3 size: 14 residues. Germline V CDR1 and CDR2: SGHTA, FQGNSA. Trimming took 1 base from V and 3 from J, leaving 4 bases between them. DNA for the CDR3: TGTGCCAGCAGCTTAGAACACTATAATTCACCCCTCCACTTT. Protein sequence: CASSLEHYNSPLHF.

The CDR3: CASSLGRGAFF. CDR3 nucleotides: TGTGCCAGCAGTTTGGGGCGGGGAGCTTTCTTT. J is TRBJ1-1 and V is TRBV12-3 or TRBV12-4; D might be TRBD1 (5 bases). Trimming stripped 3 bases from V and 10 bases from J, with 9 bases between. The CDR3 has 11 amino acids.

This sequence joins TRBV12-2 and TRBJ1-3; the D call in the table, TRBD1, was not verified against the DNA. TRBV12-2 is termed a pseudogene. This CDR3 has 16 residues. CDR3 protein: CASRFLQESSGNTIYF. CDR3 nucleotides: TGTGCAAGTCGCTTCCTACAGGAGAGCTCTGGAAACACCATATATTTT.

The rearrangement uses TRBV5-1 and TRBJ1-2; unclear D gene. The CDR3 contains 12 residues. Germline V gene lookup returns CDR1 SGHRS and CDR2 YFSETQ. V gave up 4 bases and J gave up 5 bases, with 9 bases separating them. CDR3 sequence: CASSEVEYGYTF. The CDR3 DNA reads as TGCGCCAGCAGCGAGGTGGAATATGGCTACACCTTC.

This chain connects TRBV4-2 to TRBJ1-3, with TRBD1 as a possible D gene (6 bases). Germline lookup yields CDR1 LGHNA and CDR2 YNFKEQ. V was shortened by 2 bases and J by 4 bases, with 12 bases between the two germline ends. The CDR3 is 15 residues long. The CDR3 reads CASSQRGGGGNTIYF. CDR3 in DNA: TGTGCCAGCAGCCAAAGGGGAGGGGGGGGAAACACCATATATTTT.

J is TRBJ2-1 and V is TRBV6-4, with TRBD2 matching 9 bases. V dropped 7 bases and J dropped 4; count of bases not matched to a gene: 11. CDR1 is MRHNA, CDR2 SNTAGT, per germline. The CDR3 extends over 16 amino acids. The CDR3 loop is CASKLEATSGYNEQFF. In DNA form, the CDR3 reads TGTGCCAGCAAGTTAGAGGCGACTAGCGGTTACAATGAGCAGTTCTTC.

In its sample, this clone was seen a few times. J is TRBJ1-4 and V is TRBV28; TRBD1 matches 8 bases. The V and J ends lost 6 bases and 8 bases, in that order; junction bases with no gene match: 11. This CDR3 spans 15 amino acids. The germline V gene has CDR1 MDHEN and CDR2 SYDVKM. As DNA, the CDR3 is TGTGCCAGCAGGATCGGGGACAGGTACCTGGAAAAACTGTTTTTT. Translated: CASRIGDRYLEKLFF.

The chain recombines TRBV10-3 with TRBJ2-3, with 11 nucleotides matching TRBD2. The CDR3 has 14 amino acids. With V trimmed by 9 bases and J by 4 bases, 6 bases remained unmatched. In germline, CDR1 is ENHRY, CDR2 SYGVKD. The DNA of the CDR3 is TGTGCCATGGGTCTAGCGGGAGGTGCAGATACGCAGTATTTT. Its translation is CAMGLAGGADTQYF.

CDR3 DNA sequence: TGTGCCAGCAGCATACCAGGGTACGAGCAGTACTTC. Amino acid sequence: CASSIPGYEQYF. The chain joins TRBV7-8 to TRBJ2-7; perhaps TRBD1 as D (5 bases). The CDR3 has 12 residues. Trimming took off 5 bases at V and 4 bases at J, with 9 bases between the two ends. The germline V gene has CDR1 SGHVS and CDR2 FQNEAQ.

The chain uses TRBV3-1 (or the pseudogene TRBV3-2) and TRBJ2-1, with TRBD2 matching over 10 bases. The ends lost 6 bases at V and 4 bases at J; junction bases unmatched: 21. CDR1 is LGHDT and CDR2 is YNNKEL in the germline V gene (reference sequence). This CDR3 is built from 20 residues. CDR3 in amino acids: CASSEGFGSGRARMYNEQFF. For the CDR3, the DNA is TGTGCCAGCAGTGAAGGGTTCGGAAGCGGGAGGGCCAGGATGTACAATGAGCAGTTCTTC.

This rearrangement joins TRBV30 to TRBJ1-6; 10 bases are shared with TRBD1. V lost 5 bases to trimming and J lost 9 bases; unmatched junction nucleotides: 7. In germline, CDR1 is GTSNPN, CDR2 SVGIG (reference sequence). The CDR3 has 14 amino acids. The CDR3 sequence: CAWCSGTGVSPLHF. CDR3 nucleotides: TGTGCCTGGTGCTCCGGGACAGGGGTTTCACCCCTCCACTTT.

This chain connects TRBV24-1 to TRBJ2-2, with TRBD1 identical over 8 bases. Germline lookup yields CDR1 KGHDR and CDR2 SFDVKD. The V gene end was trimmed by 7 bases and the J gene end by 5 bases; junction bases not matched to a gene: 8. The CDR3 spans 15 residues. The CDR3 protein is CATSPGQGGTGELFF. The DNA of the CDR3 is TGTGCCACCAGCCCAGGACAGGGTGGAACCGGGGAGCTGTTTTTT.